This paragraph covers one TCR beta chain sequence. The record originates from a study of blood T cell repertoires in COVID-19. Participant ages covered about 18 to 89 years across some 25 US areas. CDR3 size: 14 residues. V was shortened by 2 bases and J by 1 base, with 9 bases between the two germline ends. The data were produced by immunoSEQ multiplex PCR, yet TCRdb's version contains in-frame clones alone and is incomplete. The data show hundreds of thousands of clones, more than 75% seen once. The sequencing input was PBMCs or T cells enriched from blood (not recorded which). The receptor was derived from a woman aged 55-75 years in a cohort exposed to, infected with or recovered from COVID-19 (not recorded which). This chain joins TRBV23-1 and TRBJ2-7; tentatively, D is TRBD2 (5 bases). TRBV23-1 carries the ORF label, with uncertain function. Here the CDR3 reads CASSQRGSSYEQYF. In nucleotides, the CDR3 is TGCGCCAGCAGTCAACGAGGGTCGTCCTACGAGCAGTACTTC.